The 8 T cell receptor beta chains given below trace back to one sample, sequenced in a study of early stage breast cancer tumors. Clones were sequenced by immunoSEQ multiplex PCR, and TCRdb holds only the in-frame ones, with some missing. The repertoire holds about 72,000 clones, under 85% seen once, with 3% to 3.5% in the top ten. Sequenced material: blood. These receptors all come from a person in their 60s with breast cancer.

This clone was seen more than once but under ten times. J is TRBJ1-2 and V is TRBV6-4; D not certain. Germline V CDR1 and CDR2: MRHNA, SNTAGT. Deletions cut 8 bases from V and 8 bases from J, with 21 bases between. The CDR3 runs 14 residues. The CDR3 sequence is CASFGTGTPWGYTF. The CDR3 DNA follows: TGTGCCAGCTTTGGTACGGGAACTCCTTGGGGCTACACCTTC.

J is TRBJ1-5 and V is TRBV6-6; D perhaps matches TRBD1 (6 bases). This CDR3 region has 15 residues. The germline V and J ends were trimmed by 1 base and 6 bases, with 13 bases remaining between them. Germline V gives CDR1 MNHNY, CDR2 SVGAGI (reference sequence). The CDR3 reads CASSYWPGAGQPQHF. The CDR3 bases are TGTGCCAGCAGTTACTGGCCAGGGGCCGGTCAGCCCCAGCATTTT.

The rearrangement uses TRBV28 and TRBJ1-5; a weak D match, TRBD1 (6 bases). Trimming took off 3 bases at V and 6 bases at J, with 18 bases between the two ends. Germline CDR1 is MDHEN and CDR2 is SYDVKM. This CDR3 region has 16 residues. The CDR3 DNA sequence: TGTGCCAGCAGTTTGGGGGCGGCGGGGTGGACTCAGCCCCAGCATTTT. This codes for CASSLGAAGWTQPQHF.

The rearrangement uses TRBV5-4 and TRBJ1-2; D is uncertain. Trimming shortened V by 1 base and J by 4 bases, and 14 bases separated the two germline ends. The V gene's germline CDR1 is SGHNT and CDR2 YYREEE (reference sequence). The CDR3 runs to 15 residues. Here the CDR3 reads CASSLSSGGSYGYTF. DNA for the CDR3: TGTGCCAGCAGCTTGTCTTCGGGAGGGAGCTATGGCTACACCTTC.

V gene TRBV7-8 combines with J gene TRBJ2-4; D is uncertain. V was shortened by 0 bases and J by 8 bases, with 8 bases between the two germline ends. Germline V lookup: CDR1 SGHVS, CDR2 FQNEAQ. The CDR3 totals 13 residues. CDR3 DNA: TGTGCCAGCAGCTTAGCGGTGTCGGACATTCAGTACTTC. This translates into CASSLAVSDIQYF.

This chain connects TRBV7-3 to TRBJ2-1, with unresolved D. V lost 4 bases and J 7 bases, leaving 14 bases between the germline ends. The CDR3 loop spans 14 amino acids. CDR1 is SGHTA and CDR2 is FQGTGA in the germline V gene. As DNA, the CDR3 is TGTGCCAGCAGCTCCTCGCTTGGGCGGAATGAGCAGTTCTTC. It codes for CASSSSLGRNEQFF.

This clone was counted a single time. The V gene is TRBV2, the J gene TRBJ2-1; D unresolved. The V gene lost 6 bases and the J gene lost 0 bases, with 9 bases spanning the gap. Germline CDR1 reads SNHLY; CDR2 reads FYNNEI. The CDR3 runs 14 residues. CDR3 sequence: CASSATTSYNEQFF. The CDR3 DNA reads TGTGCCAGCAGCGCCACTACCTCCTACAATGAGCAGTTCTTC. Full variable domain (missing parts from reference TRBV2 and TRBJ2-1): EPEVTQTPSHQVTQMGQEVILRCVPISNHLYFYWYRQILGQKVEFLVSFYNNEISEKSEIFDDQFSVERPDGSNFTLKIRSTKLEDSAMYFCASSATTSYNEQFFGPGTRLTVL.

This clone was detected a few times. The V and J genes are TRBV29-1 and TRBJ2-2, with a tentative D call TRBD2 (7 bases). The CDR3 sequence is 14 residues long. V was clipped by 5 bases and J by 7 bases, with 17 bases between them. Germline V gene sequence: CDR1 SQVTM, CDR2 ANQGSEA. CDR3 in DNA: TGCAGCGTTAAGGGGGGGCAGCTCGGCGGGGAGCTGTTTTTT. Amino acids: CSVKGGQLGGELFF.